What follows are 23 T cell receptor beta chains derived from one specimen sequenced in a study of blood T cells in healthy people across ages. A sample-barcoded 5' primer and a J-beta primer mix were used in a second PCR of about 6 to 11 cycles. From the 5' RACE reads, TCRdb called clonotypes with MiXCR, one entry per CDR3 protein. The data hold around 1,900,000 distinct CDR3 sequences, with roughly 43% observed a single time. The specimen sequenced was blood. These receptors were obtained from a human donor in good health.

This clonotype was recorded a few times. This chain joins TRBV20-1 and TRBJ2-5, with TRBD2 matching 7 bases. V lost 3 bases to trimming and J lost 0 bases; unmatched junction nucleotides: 10. This CDR3 contains 16 residues. Germline V gives CDR1 DFQATT, CDR2 SNEGSKA (reference sequence). For the CDR3, the DNA is TGCAGTGCTAGTGGGAAATGGGAGGGGAACCAAGAGACCCAGTACTTC. Protein: CSASGKWEGNQETQYF.

This rearrangement joins TRBV7-9 to TRBJ1-4; D uncertain. The ends were cut back, 4 bases at V and 0 bases at J, with 6 bases in the middle. Germline CDR1 is SEHNR and CDR2 is FQNEAQ (reference sequence). The CDR3 contains 14 residues. The CDR3 reads CASSWMATNEKLFF. The CDR3 DNA follows: TGTGCCAGCAGCTGGATGGCAACTAATGAAAAACTGTTTTTT.

The V gene is TRBV4-2, the J gene TRBJ1-5; D remains ambiguous. Looked up from germline, CDR1 is LGHNA and CDR2 is YNFKEQ. V lost 0 bases and J 4 bases, leaving 13 bases between the germline ends. CDR3 size: 16 residues. The CDR3 protein is CASSQEDTPWNQPQHF. The CDR3 DNA reads as TGTGCCAGCAGCCAAGAAGACACTCCCTGGAATCAGCCCCAGCATTTT.

This sequence joins TRBV5-1 and TRBJ1-2, with 10 bases aligning to TRBD1. Germline V CDR1 and CDR2: SGHRS, YFSETQ. V was clipped by 0 bases and J by 5 bases; unmatched bases: 13. The CDR3 sequence is 18 residues long. The CDR3 here is CASSLAPGQGYTAYGYTF. The DNA of the CDR3 is TGCGCCAGCAGCTTGGCCCCGGGACAGGGGTACACCGCTTATGGCTACACCTTC.

This chain connects TRBV5-1 to TRBJ2-7; 9 nucleotides align to TRBD1. V shed 0 bases and J 5 bases; nucleotides not matched to a gene: 6. The CDR3 is 15 amino acids. CDR1 is SGHRS and CDR2 is YFSETQ in the germline V gene. The CDR3 here is CASSLGRDRVNEQYF. The DNA for the CDR3 is TGCGCCAGCAGCTTGGGCCGGGACAGGGTAAACGAGCAGTACTTC.

This clonotype has more than one count but fewer than ten. The V gene is TRBV7-2, the J gene TRBJ1-1; 8 positions match TRBD1. There are 13 residues in the CDR3. V trimming: 5 bases; J trimming: 10 bases; junction bases outside the gene matches: 9. CDR1 SGHTA and CDR2 FQGNSA come from the germline V gene. This CDR3 reads CASSPNGQGGAFF. In nucleotides, the CDR3 is TGTGCCAGCAGCCCAAACGGACAGGGAGGAGCTTTCTTT.

V gene TRBV20-1 combines with J gene TRBJ1-4; D unresolved. Germline CDR1 is DFQATT and CDR2 is SNEGSKA (reference sequence). The germline V and J ends were trimmed by 3 bases and 7 bases, with 12 bases remaining between them. This CDR3 region has 13 residues. CDR3 DNA sequence: TGCAGTGCTAGCCCGGGGAGGCGTGAAAAACTGTTTTTT. It encodes CSASPGRREKLFF.

This clonotype was seen only a few times. CDR3 coding DNA: TGTGCCACGAGTGACAGGGGTCTTAAAAAGGCTTTCTTT. This translates into CATSDRGLKKAFF. This rearrangement joins TRBV10-3 to TRBJ1-1, with 8 bases identical to TRBD1. V was clipped by 10 bases and J by 11 bases; unmatched bases: 15. The CDR3 loop spans 13 amino acids. Germline CDR1 and CDR2: ENHRY and SYGVKD.

The CDR3 spells CSAWGWNTEAFF. The CDR3 DNA is TGCAGTGCTTGGGGGTGGAACACTGAAGCTTTCTTT. The rearrangement uses TRBV20-1 and TRBJ1-1, with a possible D match to TRBD1 (5 bases). Germline-derived CDR1 and CDR2 are DFQATT and SNEGSKA (reference sequence). There are 12 residues in the CDR3. V was cut by 5 bases and J by 1 base, with 8 bases left in between.

This sequence joins TRBV4-3 and TRBJ1-2; D ambiguous. Germline loops: CDR1 LGHNA, CDR2 YSLEER. The CDR3 contains 15 residues. V lost 0 bases and J 7 bases, leaving 15 bases between the germline ends. The CDR3 region has the DNA TGCGCCAGCAGCCAAGATTTGGGCACACAAAGTGGCTACACCTTC. Amino acid sequence: CASSQDLGTQSGYTF.

CDR3 in amino acids: CASRRSGQGIEKLFF. The CDR3 nucleotides are TGTGCCAGCAGACGATCGGGACAGGGGATTGAAAAACTGTTTTTT. This sequence joins TRBV12-3 or TRBV12-4 and TRBJ1-4; TRBD1 aligns across 10 bases. J gave up 7 bases and V 6 bases, and 8 bases lay outside the gene matches. The CDR3 extends over 15 amino acids.

The chain recombines TRBV7-2 with TRBJ1-1; no reliable D call. CDR1 and CDR2 (germline): SGHTA, FQGNSA. This CDR3 contains 13 residues. The V end was cut by 3 bases, the J end by 11 bases, with 16 bases between. The CDR3 reads CASSFSEGTRAFF. The CDR3 DNA sequence: TGTGCCAGCAGCTTTAGTGAGGGTACCCGGGCTTTCTTT.

This chain links TRBV5-1 with TRBJ2-7; possible D gene TRBD1, 6 bases. Trimming shortened V by 0 bases and J by 3 bases, and 10 bases separated the two germline ends. Germline assignment: CDR1 SGHRS and CDR2 YFSETQ. The CDR3 sequence is 14 residues long. The CDR3 region has the DNA TGCGCCAGCAGCTTGGCCGACAGGTTCTACGAGCAGTACTTC. Its protein is CASSLADRFYEQYF.

This clonotype was counted a few times. The chain is built from TRBV11-3 and TRBJ2-7; the D gene is possibly TRBD2 (5 bases). CDR1 and CDR2 (germline): SGHNT, YENEEA. Trimming shortened V by 3 bases and J by 5 bases, and 14 bases separated the two germline ends. CDR3 length equals 14 residues. The CDR3 reads CASSFPGYLHEQYF. In DNA, the CDR3 is TGTGCCAGCAGCTTTCCGGGGTATCTCCACGAGCAGTACTTC.

V gene TRBV24-1 combines with J gene TRBJ1-2; perhaps TRBD1 as D (5 bases). V dropped 0 bases and J dropped 3 bases, with 13 bases sitting between them. Germline V gene lookup returns CDR1 KGHDR and CDR2 SFDVKD. The length of the CDR3 is 16 residues. DNA of the CDR3: TGTGCCACCAGTGATTTGGCCCCGGGGCAGGACTATGGCTACACCTTC. This gives the protein CATSDLAPGQDYGYTF.

This clonotype was observed a handful of times. This rearrangement joins TRBV2 to TRBJ2-1; D is possibly TRBD1 (6 bases). The V gene's germline CDR1 is SNHLY and CDR2 FYNNEI. V shed 5 bases and J shed 9 bases, with 14 bases lying between them. This CDR3 has 13 residues. In DNA, the CDR3 is TGTGCCAGCAGTTTTACAGGGCTCACTGAGCAGTTCTTC. Translated, it gives CASSFTGLTEQFF.

This chain connects TRBV12-3 or TRBV12-4 to TRBJ1-1, with D possibly matching TRBD1 (5 bases). The V gene lost 3 bases and the J gene lost 11 bases, with 22 bases spanning the gap. CDR3 length equals 15 residues. Here the CDR3 DNA reads TGTGCCAGCAGTTTCGGCGGATGGGGGGTAGGTTGGGCTTTCTTT. It is translated as CASSFGGWGVGWAFF.

The J gene is TRBJ2-2, the V gene TRBV9; tentatively, D is TRBD1 (5 bases). Trimming pared 2 bases from V and 2 bases from J, leaving 10 bases between. Germline values: CDR1 SGDLS, CDR2 YYNGEE. There are 15 residues in the CDR3. CDR3 in DNA: TGTGCCAGCAGCGTTAGGGGTAGTAACACCGGGGAGCTGTTTTTT. It translates to CASSVRGSNTGELFF.

The genes are TRBV5-1 and TRBJ2-7; 7 nucleotides match TRBD1. Germline values: CDR1 SGHRS, CDR2 YFSETQ. With V trimmed by 3 bases and J by 4 bases, 10 bases remained unmatched. The CDR3 has 15 amino acids. The CDR3 loop is CASSWTSGTEYEQYF. As DNA, the CDR3 is TGCGCCAGCAGCTGGACCTCCGGGACAGAATACGAGCAGTACTTC.

The chain recombines TRBV5-1 with TRBJ1-5; perhaps TRBD1 as D (6 bases). The CDR3 is 16 amino acids. Trimming left V 3 bases short and J 5 bases short, with 18 bases between. Per germline, CDR1 SGHRS and CDR2 YFSETQ. CDR3 in amino acids: CASSWGAGGEDQPQHF. CDR3 sequence (DNA): TGCGCCAGCAGCTGGGGAGCGGGGGGCGAGGATCAGCCCCAGCATTTT.

The chain combines TRBV11-2 with TRBJ2-4; 10 nucleotides match TRBD1. The length of the CDR3 is 18 residues. Germline V gives CDR1 SGHAT, CDR2 FQNNGV. With 0 bases clipped from V and 5 bases from J, the junction kept 10 bases outside the gene matches. CDR3 sequence (DNA): TGTGCCAGCAGCTTAGATCCCATGGGACAGGGGAGGGAAAACATTCAGTACTTC. Translated: CASSLDPMGQGRENIQYF.

This clonotype was recorded many times. The chain combines TRBV20-1 with TRBJ2-7; 9 positions agree with TRBD2. Germline CDR1 is DFQATT and CDR2 is SNEGSKA (reference sequence). This CDR3 contains 18 residues. Germline trimming cut 0 bases from V and 0 bases from J; bases unmatched to any gene: 12. CDR3 nucleotides: TGCAGTGCTAGAGATACATCCAGCGGGGGGATTAGCTCCTACGAGCAGTACTTC. This translates into CSARDTSSGGISSYEQYF.

The chain recombines TRBV6-2 or TRBV6-3 with TRBJ2-2, with D unresolved. Germline-derived CDR1 and CDR2 are MNHEY and SVGEGT. With 3 bases removed from V and 5 bases from J, the gap between germline ends came to 7 bases. CDR3 size: 13 residues. For the CDR3, the DNA is TGTGCCAGCAGTTATATGGGGACCGGGGAGCTGTTTTTT. This codes for CASSYMGTGELFF.